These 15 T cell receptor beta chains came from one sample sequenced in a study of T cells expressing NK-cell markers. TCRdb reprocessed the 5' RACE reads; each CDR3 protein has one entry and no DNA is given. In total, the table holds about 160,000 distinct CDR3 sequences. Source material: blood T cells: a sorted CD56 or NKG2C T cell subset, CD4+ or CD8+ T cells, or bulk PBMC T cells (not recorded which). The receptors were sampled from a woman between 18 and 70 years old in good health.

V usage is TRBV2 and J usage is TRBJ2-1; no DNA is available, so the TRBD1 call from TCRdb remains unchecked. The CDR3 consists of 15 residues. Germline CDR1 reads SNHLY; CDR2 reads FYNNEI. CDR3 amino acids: CASSERQVFGNEQFF.

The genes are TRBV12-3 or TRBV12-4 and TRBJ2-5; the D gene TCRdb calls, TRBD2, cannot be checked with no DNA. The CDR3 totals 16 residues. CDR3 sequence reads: CASSPTGTRLQETQYF.

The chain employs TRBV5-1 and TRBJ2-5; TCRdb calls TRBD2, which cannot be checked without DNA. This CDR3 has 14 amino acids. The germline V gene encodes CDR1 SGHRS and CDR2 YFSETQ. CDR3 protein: CASSSGPRRETQYF.

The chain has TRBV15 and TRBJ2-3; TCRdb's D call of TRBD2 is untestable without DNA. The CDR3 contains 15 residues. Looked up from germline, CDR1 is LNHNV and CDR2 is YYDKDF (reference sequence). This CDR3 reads CATSRDRSGMDTQYF.

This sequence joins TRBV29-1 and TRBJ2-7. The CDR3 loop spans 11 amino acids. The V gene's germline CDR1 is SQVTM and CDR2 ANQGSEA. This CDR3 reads CSVALGYEQYF.

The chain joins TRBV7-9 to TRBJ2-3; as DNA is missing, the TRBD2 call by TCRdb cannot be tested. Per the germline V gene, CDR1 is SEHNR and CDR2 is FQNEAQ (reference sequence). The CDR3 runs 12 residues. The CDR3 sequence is CASSLPTDTQYF.

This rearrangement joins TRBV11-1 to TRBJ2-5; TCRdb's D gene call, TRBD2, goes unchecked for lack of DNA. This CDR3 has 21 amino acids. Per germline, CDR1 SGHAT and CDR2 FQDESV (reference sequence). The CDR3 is CASSLDYGGSGRAIAGETQYF.

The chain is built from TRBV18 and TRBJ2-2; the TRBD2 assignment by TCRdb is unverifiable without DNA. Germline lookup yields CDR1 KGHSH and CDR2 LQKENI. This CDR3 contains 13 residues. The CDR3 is CASSRTAEGELFF.

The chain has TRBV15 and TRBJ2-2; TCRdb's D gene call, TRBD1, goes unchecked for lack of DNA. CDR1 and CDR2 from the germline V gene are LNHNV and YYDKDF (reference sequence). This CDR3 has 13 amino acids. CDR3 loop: CATRYDSTGELFF.

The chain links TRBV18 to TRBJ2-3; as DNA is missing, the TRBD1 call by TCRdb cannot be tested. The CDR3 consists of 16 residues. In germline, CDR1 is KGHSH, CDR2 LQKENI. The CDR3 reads CASSPDYPQSTDTQYF. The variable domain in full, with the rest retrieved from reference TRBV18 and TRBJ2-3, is NAGVMQNPRHLVRRRGQEARLRCSPMKGHSHVYWYRQLPEEGLKFMVYLQKENIIDESGMPKERFSAEFPKEGPSILRIQQVVRGDSAAYFCASSPDYPQSTDTQYFGPGTRLTVL.

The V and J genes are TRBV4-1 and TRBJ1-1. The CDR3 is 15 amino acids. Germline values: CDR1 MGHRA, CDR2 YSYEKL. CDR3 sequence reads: CASSQEDRLGTEAFF.

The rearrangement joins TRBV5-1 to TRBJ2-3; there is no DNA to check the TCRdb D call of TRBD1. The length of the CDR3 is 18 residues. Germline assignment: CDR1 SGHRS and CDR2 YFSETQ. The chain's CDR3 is CASSLSTGQLASTDTQYF.

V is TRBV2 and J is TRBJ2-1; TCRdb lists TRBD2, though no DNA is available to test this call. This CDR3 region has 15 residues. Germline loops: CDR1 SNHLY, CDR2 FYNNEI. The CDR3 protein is CASTPGLAGVGEQFF.

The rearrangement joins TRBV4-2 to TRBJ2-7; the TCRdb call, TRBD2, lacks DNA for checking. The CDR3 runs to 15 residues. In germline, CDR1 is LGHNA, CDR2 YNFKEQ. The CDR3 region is CASSNSPSGSDEQYF.

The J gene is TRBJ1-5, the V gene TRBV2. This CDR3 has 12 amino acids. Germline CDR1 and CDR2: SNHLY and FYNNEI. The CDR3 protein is CASSATNQPQHF.